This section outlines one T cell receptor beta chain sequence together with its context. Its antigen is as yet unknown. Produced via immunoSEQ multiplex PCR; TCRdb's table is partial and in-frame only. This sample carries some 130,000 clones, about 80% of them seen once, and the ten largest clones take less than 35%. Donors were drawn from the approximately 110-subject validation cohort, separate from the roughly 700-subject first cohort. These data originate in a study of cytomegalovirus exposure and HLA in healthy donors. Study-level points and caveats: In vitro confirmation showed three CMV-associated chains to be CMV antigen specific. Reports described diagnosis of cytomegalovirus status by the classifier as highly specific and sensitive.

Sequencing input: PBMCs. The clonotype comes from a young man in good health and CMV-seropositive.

In DNA, the CDR3 is TGTGCCAGCAGAGAGACAGGGGGCCCAGCTGAAGCTTTCTTT. Its translation is CASRETGGPAEAFF. The chain recombines TRBV2 with TRBJ1-1, with 10 bases identical to TRBD1. CDR1 and CDR2 from the germline V gene are SNHLY and FYNNEI. The V and J ends lost 6 bases and 6 bases, in that order; junction bases with no gene match: 7. This CDR3 comprises 14 residues.